One and the same sample provided the 23 T cell receptor beta chains below, sequenced in a study of CD8+ T cells in alopecia areata. Treatment of the sample: oral pan-JAK inhibitor, 5-10 mg twice daily. As the sequencing template, cDNA was produced by extracting RNA and reverse transcribing it. TCRdb keeps only in-frame clones here, not all; method: immunoSEQ multiplex PCR. The table includes 180,000 or so clones, more than 45% detected once. Here the sequenced sample was CD4+ T cells sorted from blood, taken at week 24, from a patient treated with tofacitinib. All receptors come from a human donor with alopecia areata.

The chain is built from TRBV20-1 and TRBJ1-2; D might be TRBD1 (5 bases). CDR3 length: 10 amino acids. Germline V gene lookup returns CDR1 DFQATT and CDR2 SNEGSKA (reference sequence). V was pared by 7 bases and J by 8 bases, with 11 bases between. CDR3 protein: CSVGQSGYTF. The CDR3 DNA reads as TGCAGTGTGGGGCAGTCGGGCTACACCTTC.

The chain couples TRBV7-2 to TRBJ2-2, with 8 bases that match TRBD2. Germline-derived CDR1 and CDR2 are SGHTA and FQGNSA. This CDR3 contains 14 residues. V gave up 5 bases and J gave up 7 bases; unmatched junction bases: 6. The CDR3 DNA is TGTGCCAGCAGCCCGAGCGGGAGAGTCGGGGAGCTGTTTTTT. Residues: CASSPSGRVGELFF. Full variable domain (remainder filled in from reference TRBV7-2 and TRBJ2-2): GAGVSQSPSNKVTEKGKDVELRCDPISGHTALYWYRQSLGQGLEFLIYFQGNSAPDKSGLPSDRFSAERTGGSVSTLTIQRTQQEDSAVYLCASSPSGRVGELFFGEGSRLTVL.

This chain links TRBV2 with TRBJ1-1; D call uncertain. The length of the CDR3 is 13 residues. Germline CDR1 is SNHLY and CDR2 is FYNNEI. Trimming stripped 6 bases from V and 3 bases from J, with 11 bases between. CDR3 in amino acids: CASRSNWDTEAFF. In nucleotides, the CDR3 is TGTGCCAGCAGGTCAAATTGGGACACTGAAGCTTTCTTT.

This clone was counted only a few times. At one end the junction does not follow the germline gene, possibly because of a read error. The chain joins TRBV13 to TRBJ2-6; possible D gene TRBD1, 5 bases. CDR1 and CDR2 (germline): PRHDT, FYEKMQ (reference sequence). This CDR3 has 11 amino acids. In DNA form, the CDR3 reads TGTGCCAGCAGCTGGAGAGAGACAGTTCTTTTC. Its protein product is CASSWRETVLF. Using reference TRBV13 and TRBJ2-6 for the parts outside the CDR3, the full variable domain is AAGVIQSPRHLIKEKRETATLKCYPIPRHDTVYWYQQGPGQDPQFLISFYEKMQSDKGSIPDRFSAQQFSDYHSELNMSSLELGDSALYFCASSWRETVLFGAGSRLTVL.

The chain couples TRBV19 to TRBJ2-1, with 7 bases matching TRBD2. The J segment lost 4 bases and the V segment lost 7 bases, leaving 10 bases of the junction unmatched. CDR3 length: 15 amino acids. Germline loops: CDR1 LNHDA, CDR2 SQIVND (reference sequence). The CDR3 loop reads CASNGPSGRYNEQFF. The CDR3 DNA reads TGTGCCAGTAACGGCCCTAGCGGACGATACAATGAGCAGTTCTTC.

This sequence joins TRBV5-1 and TRBJ2-3; D not resolved. The CDR3 totals 13 residues. The ends were cut back, 3 bases at V and 4 bases at J, with 9 bases in the middle. Germline V CDR1 and CDR2: SGHRS, YFSETQ. CDR3 in DNA: TGCGCCAGCAGCTCATCGTATTCAGATACGCAGTATTTT. Protein sequence: CASSSSYSDTQYF.

The V gene is TRBV7-2, the J gene TRBJ2-7; weak D call: TRBD2 (5 bases). Germline-derived CDR1 and CDR2 are SGHTA and FQGNSA. V lost 1 base and J 2 bases, leaving 12 bases between the germline ends. The CDR3 runs to 15 residues. CDR3 residues: CASSLEGSRAYEQYF. CDR3 sequence (DNA): TGTGCCAGCAGCTTAGAAGGGTCGCGGGCCTACGAGCAGTACTTC.

V and J are TRBV6-5 and TRBJ2-7; 8 bases fit TRBD2. V lost 10 bases to trimming and J lost 5 bases; unmatched junction nucleotides: 7. Germline assignment: CDR1 MNHEY and CDR2 SVGAGI. This CDR3 is built from 12 residues. DNA for the CDR3: TGTGCCACCCGGGAGGGTCCCAACGAGCAGTACTTC. Translation gives CATREGPNEQYF.

This chain joins TRBV7-2 and TRBJ2-7, with D tentatively TRBD2 (6 bases). CDR3 size: 13 residues. Germline V gene sequence: CDR1 SGHTA, CDR2 FQGNSA. V was pared by 5 bases and J by 5 bases, with 13 bases between. In nucleotides, the CDR3 is TGTGCCAGCAGCCTCCAGAGGAGGGACGAGCAGTACTTC. Residues: CASSLQRRDEQYF.

The chain uses TRBV5-6 and TRBJ1-5; D gene unclear. CDR1 and CDR2 from the germline V gene are SGHDT and YYEEEE. CDR3 length: 13 amino acids. V was clipped by 3 bases and J by 6 bases, with 10 bases between them. CDR3 amino acids: CASSSGGSQPQHF. CDR3 bases: TGTGCCAGCAGCTCGGGTGGAAGTCAGCCCCAGCATTTT.

This clone was seen a handful of times. V gene TRBV29-1 combines with J gene TRBJ2-5, with 7 bases matching TRBD2. The length of the CDR3 is 15 residues. Germline CDR1 SQVTM, CDR2 ANQGSEA. Trimming cost V 4 bases and J 1 base; bases outside gene matches: 9. The CDR3 loop is CSVVGRELRQETQYF. In DNA form, the CDR3 reads TGCAGCGTTGTGGGGCGGGAGCTTCGCCAAGAGACCCAGTACTTC. Using reference TRBV29-1 and TRBJ2-5 for the parts outside the CDR3, the full variable domain is SAVISQKPSRDICQRGTSLTIQCQVDSQVTMMFWYRQQPGQSLTLIATANQGSEATYESGFVIDKFPISRPNLTFSTLTVSNMSPEDSSIYLCSVVGRELRQETQYFGPGTRLLVL.

J is TRBJ1-1 and V is TRBV5-1, with TRBD1 identical over 7 bases. V was pared by 3 bases and J by 5 bases, with 7 bases of the junction left unmatched. Germline-derived CDR1 and CDR2 are SGHRS and YFSETQ. The CDR3 extends over 14 amino acids. The CDR3 bases are TGCGCCAGCAGCTCTACAGGGGTTTGGACTGAAGCTTTCTTT. Protein product: CASSSTGVWTEAFF.

This clone appeared a few times. The chain carries TRBV18 and TRBJ1-6, with D uncertain. The CDR3 covers 15 residues. Germline values: CDR1 KGHSH, CDR2 LQKENI. The germline V and J ends were trimmed by 5 bases and 7 bases, with 15 bases remaining between them. In nucleotides, the CDR3 is TGTGCCAGCTCAGAAGACGGGGATCGCAATTCACCCCTCCACTTT. Protein product: CASSEDGDRNSPLHF.

The chain joins TRBV30 to TRBJ2-2; D may be TRBD2 (6 bases). CDR1 is GTSNPN, CDR2 SVGIG, per germline (reference sequence). The V gene lost 0 bases and the J gene lost 5 bases, with 10 bases spanning the gap. The CDR3 covers 14 residues. The chain's CDR3 is CAWSVGSNTGELFF. The CDR3 DNA is TGTGCCTGGAGTGTCGGGAGTAATACCGGGGAGCTGTTTTTT.

This clone was counted at least ten times. This chain links TRBV4-1 with TRBJ2-6, with a possible D match to TRBD1 (5 bases). Germline assignment: CDR1 MGHRA and CDR2 YSYEKL. Trimming took off 4 bases at V and 0 bases at J, with 10 bases between the two ends. The CDR3 totals 16 residues. The CDR3 sequence is CASSPRARSGANVLTF. The CDR3 bases are TGCGCCAGCAGCCCCAGGGCCCGCTCTGGGGCCAACGTCCTGACTTTC.

V is TRBV5-1 and J is TRBJ2-3; the match to TRBD1 covers 8 bases. From germline, CDR1 is SGHRS and CDR2 YFSETQ. J was trimmed by 6 bases and V by 1 base; bases with no gene match: 13. This CDR3 region has 17 residues. The CDR3 region is CASSLYITDRVADTQYF. The CDR3 DNA sequence: TGCGCCAGCAGCTTGTACATTACGGACAGGGTCGCGGATACGCAGTATTTT.

The V gene is TRBV28, the J gene TRBJ2-6; D is unresolved. V shed 3 bases and J shed 1 base, with 7 bases lying between them. CDR3 length: 15 residues. The V gene's germline CDR1 is MDHEN and CDR2 SYDVKM. The CDR3 nucleotides are TGTGCCAGCAGTTTGGTTAGGTCTGGGGCCAACGTCCTGACTTTC. Translating it yields CASSLVRSGANVLTF.

This chain joins TRBV27 and TRBJ2-7, with 10 bases aligning to TRBD1. In germline, CDR1 is MNHEY, CDR2 SMNVEV (reference sequence). This CDR3 contains 16 residues. Losses at the gene ends were 5 bases for V and 7 bases for J; bases not matched to a gene: 14. CDR3 sequence: CASSHLASGQGFEQYF. The CDR3 coding sequence is TGTGCCAGCAGTCACCTAGCTTCGGGACAGGGGTTTGAGCAGTACTTC.

The chain carries TRBV25-1 and TRBJ2-3, with a possible D match to TRBD2 (7 bases). Trimming removed 6 bases at V and 5 bases at J, with 12 bases between. Germline CDR1 is MGHDK and CDR2 is SYGVNS. The CDR3 runs 13 residues. The DNA for the CDR3 is TGTGCCAGCAGGGGAGGGGGAGGAGATACGCAGTATTTT. Its protein product is CASRGGGGDTQYF.

This chain connects TRBV7-9 to TRBJ2-5, with D possibly called TRBD1 or TRBD2 (5 bases each). Germline V CDR1 and CDR2: SEHNR, FQNEAQ (reference sequence). The V and J ends lost 7 bases and 7 bases respectively, with 22 bases between them. CDR3 length: 15 amino acids. The CDR3 DNA sequence: TGTGCCAGCACACCGGGACCAAGACTCCGTGGGACCCAGTACTTC. Translating it yields CASTPGPRLRGTQYF.

The chain carries TRBV28 and TRBJ2-5, with 7 positions matching TRBD1. From germline, CDR1 is MDHEN and CDR2 SYDVKM. The V gene end was trimmed by 3 bases and the J gene end by 4 bases; junction bases not matched to a gene: 8. The CDR3 consists of 15 residues. The CDR3 loop is CASSLPRGGIETQYF. In DNA, the CDR3 is TGTGCCAGCAGTTTGCCGCGAGGGGGCATAGAGACCCAGTACTTC. Full variable domain (missing parts from reference TRBV28 and TRBJ2-5): DVKVTQSSRYLVKRTGEKVFLECVQDMDHENMFWYRQDPGLGLRLIYFSYDVKMKEKGDIPEGYSVSREKKERFSLILESASTNQTSMYLCASSLPRGGIETQYFGPGTRLLVL.

J is TRBJ1-5 and V is TRBV2, with TRBD1 matching 7 bases. Trimming cost V 5 bases and J 1 base; bases outside gene matches: 2. The CDR3 loop spans 14 amino acids. Germline V lookup: CDR1 SNHLY, CDR2 FYNNEI. The CDR3 protein is CASSRQGSNQPQHF. The CDR3 DNA is TGTGCCAGCAGTAGACAGGGAAGCAATCAGCCCCAGCATTTT.

This chain uses TRBV5-1 with TRBJ1-2, with TRBD1 as a possible D gene (5 bases). Germline CDR1 is SGHRS and CDR2 is YFSETQ. Deletions cut 2 bases from V and 8 bases from J, with 13 bases between. The CDR3 sequence is 13 residues long. CDR3 sequence: CASSLSQVSGYTF. The CDR3 DNA reads TGCGCCAGCAGCTTATCACAGGTATCCGGCTACACCTTC.